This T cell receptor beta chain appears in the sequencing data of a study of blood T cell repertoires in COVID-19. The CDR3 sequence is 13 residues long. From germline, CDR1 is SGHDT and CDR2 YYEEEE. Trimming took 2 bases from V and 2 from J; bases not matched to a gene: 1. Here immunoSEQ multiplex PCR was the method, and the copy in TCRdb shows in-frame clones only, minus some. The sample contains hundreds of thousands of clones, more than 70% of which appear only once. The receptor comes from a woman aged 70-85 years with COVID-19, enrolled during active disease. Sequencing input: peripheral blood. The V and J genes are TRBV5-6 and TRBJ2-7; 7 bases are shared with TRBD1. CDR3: CASSLQGTYEQYF. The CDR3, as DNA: TGTGCCAGCAGCTTACAGGGGACCTACGAGCAGTACTTC. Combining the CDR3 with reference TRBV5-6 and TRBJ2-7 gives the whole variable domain DAGVTQSPTHLIKTRGQQVTLRCSPKSGHDTVSWYQQALGQGPQFIFQYYEEEERQRGNFPDRFSGHQFPNYSSELNVNALLLGDSALYLCASSLQGTYEQYFGPGTRLTVT.